The 2 T cell receptor beta chains presented below share a single source sample, sequenced in a study of blood T cell repertoires in COVID-19. Profiled with immunoSEQ multiplex PCR; TCRdb holds only in-frame clones, not every one. The sample yields about 130,000 clones, 70% to 90% seen once. Input material: peripheral blood. The receptors come from a woman aged 80 or over with acute or convalescent COVID-19.

This chain connects TRBV27 to TRBJ2-3; TRBD2 aligns across 8 bases. The V segment lost 5 bases and the J segment 4 bases; nucleotides outside the gene matches: 5. The CDR3 runs to 14 residues. Germline CDR1 reads MNHEY; CDR2 reads SMNVEV (reference sequence). The CDR3 sequence: CASSAGTSSDTQYF. In DNA, the CDR3 is TGTGCCAGCAGTGCGGGGACTAGTTCAGATACGCAGTATTTT.

The chain uses TRBV5-1 and TRBJ2-7; TRBD1 agrees at 9 bases. Germline V lookup: CDR1 SGHRS, CDR2 YFSETQ. This CDR3 is built from 16 residues. V dropped 0 bases and J dropped 6; count of bases not matched to a gene: 10. The DNA of the CDR3 is TGCGCCAGCAGCTTGGAGCCGGGACAGGGCACAAGCGAGCAGTACTTC. Translated: CASSLEPGQGTSEQYF.